Shown below are 18 T cell receptor beta chains from a single sample sequenced in a study of blood T cell repertoires in COVID-19. Only in-frame clones appear in the TCRdb table, and some are missing; sequencing was by immunoSEQ multiplex PCR. The sample has about 20,000 clones, more than 85% seen once. The specimen sequenced was peripheral blood. The source of these receptors is a human donor in a cohort sampled during active COVID-19.

The chain links TRBV5-5 to TRBJ1-1, with a weak D call TRBD1 (6 bases). Trimming took 3 bases from V and 3 from J, leaving 9 bases between them. The CDR3 has 13 residues. In germline, CDR1 is SGHKS, CDR2 YYEKEE (reference sequence). CDR3 nucleotides: TGTGCCAGCAGCTGGAACAGGGACACTGAAGCTTTCTTT. As protein: CASSWNRDTEAFF.

The chain carries TRBV7-9 and TRBJ2-7; D may be TRBD2 (5 bases). Trimming took 5 bases from V and 2 from J, leaving 10 bases between them. Germline V gene data show CDR1 as SEHNR and CDR2 as FQNEAQ (reference sequence). There are 13 residues in the CDR3. CDR3 in amino acids: CASSMDSTYEQYF. The CDR3, as DNA: TGTGCCAGCAGCATGGACTCTACCTACGAGCAGTACTTC. The complete variable domain, with remaining parts taken from reference TRBV7-9 and TRBJ2-7, reads DTGVSQNPRHKITKRGQNVTFRCDPISEHNRLYWYRQTLGQGPEFLTYFQNEAQLEKSRLLSDRFSAERPKGSFSTLEIQRTEQGDSAMYLCASSMDSTYEQYFGPGTRLTVT.

This clone was seen just once. V usage is TRBV5-1 and J usage is TRBJ2-3, with 7 nucleotides matching TRBD1. CDR3 size: 14 residues. Per the germline V gene, CDR1 is SGHRS and CDR2 is YFSETQ. With V trimmed by 3 bases and J by 0 bases, 1 base remained unmatched. For the CDR3, the DNA is TGCGCCAGCAGCTCGACAGGGAGCACAGATACGCAGTATTTT. Translation gives CASSSTGSTDTQYF.

A remark on this clone: One junction end disagrees with the germline gene, perhaps due to a read error. The same CDR3 can be traced to other DNA sequences in this sample. The rearrangement joins TRBV2 to TRBJ1-5; D remains ambiguous. Germline V gene lookup returns CDR1 SNHLY and CDR2 FYNNEI. The CDR3 runs 14 residues. The CDR3 is CASRPLDSWQPQHF. CDR3 bases: TGCGCCAGCAGACCGTTGGACTCATGGCAGCCCCAGCATTTT.

The rearrangement links TRBV5-6 to TRBJ1-1; D ambiguous. Germline values: CDR1 SGHDT, CDR2 YYEEEE. Trimming took 3 bases from V and 9 from J, leaving 12 bases between them. The CDR3 extends over 12 amino acids. CDR3 protein: CASSYDGRQAFF. The DNA of the CDR3 is TGTGCCAGCAGCTATGACGGGAGACAAGCTTTCTTT. The complete variable domain, with remaining parts taken from reference TRBV5-6 and TRBJ1-1, reads DAGVTQSPTHLIKTRGQQVTLRCSPKSGHDTVSWYQQALGQGPQFIFQYYEEEERQRGNFPDRFSGHQFPNYSSELNVNALLLGDSALYLCASSYDGRQAFFGQGTRLTVV.

The chain is built from TRBV18 and TRBJ1-1; TRBD1 might be the D (5 bases). The germline V gene has CDR1 KGHSH and CDR2 LQKENI. There are 17 residues in the CDR3. Deletions cut 2 bases from V and 3 bases from J, with 19 bases between. The CDR3 sequence: CASSPSPQTATYTEAFF. DNA for the CDR3: TGTGCCAGCTCACCATCCCCCCAGACAGCCACTTACACTGAAGCTTTCTTT.

The rearrangement joins TRBV5-8 to TRBJ2-3, with a possible D match to TRBD1 (6 bases). V lost 3 bases and J lost 2, with 13 bases in between. CDR1 SGHTS and CDR2 YDEGEE come from the germline V gene. This CDR3 spans 15 amino acids. CDR3 sequence (DNA): TGTGCCAGCAGCTCAGGACAGATTACCACAGATACGCAGTATTTT. Translated, it gives CASSSGQITTDTQYF.

The rearrangement uses TRBV11-2 and TRBJ2-2; D possibly corresponds to TRBD2 (6 bases). Trimming removed 4 bases at V and 0 bases at J, with 6 bases between. The CDR3 covers 14 residues. CDR1 and CDR2 from the germline V gene are SGHAT and FQNNGV. CDR3 sequence reads: CASSSSANTGELFF. The CDR3 nucleotides read TGTGCCAGCAGCTCTAGCGCGAACACCGGGGAGCTGTTTTTT.

The genes are TRBV5-6 and TRBJ2-7, with D perhaps matching TRBD1 (7 bases). The CDR3 has 14 residues. V was clipped by 0 bases and J by 4 bases, with 11 bases between them. Per the germline V gene, CDR1 is SGHDT and CDR2 is YYEEEE. The CDR3 region has the DNA TGTGCCAGCAGCTTGGGGACAGGAGGGTACGAGCAGTACTTC. As protein: CASSLGTGGYEQYF. Drawing the rest from reference TRBV5-6 and TRBJ2-7, the complete variable domain is DAGVTQSPTHLIKTRGQQVTLRCSPKSGHDTVSWYQQALGQGPQFIFQYYEEEERQRGNFPDRFSGHQFPNYSSELNVNALLLGDSALYLCASSLGTGGYEQYFGPGTRLTVT.

The chain carries TRBV21-1 and TRBJ2-5; the DNA was not used to check the table's D call, TRBD1. TRBV21-1 is given as a pseudogene. The CDR3 loop spans 14 amino acids. The CDR3 DNA follows: TGTGCCAGCAGCAAGGGGCGGACGAGGGAGACCCAGTACTTC. The encoded protein is CASSKGRTRETQYF.

The chain has TRBV2 and TRBJ2-1; 16 bases are a match to TRBD2. V trimming: 9 bases; J trimming: 4 bases; junction bases outside the gene matches: 9. Germline-derived CDR1 and CDR2 are SNHLY and FYNNEI. This CDR3 is built from 17 residues. The DNA of the CDR3 is TGTGCCAGGCCGGGACTAGCGGGAGGGCGGGTTTACAATGAGCAGTTCTTC. Residues: CARPGLAGGRVYNEQFF. Full variable domain (rest looked up from reference TRBV2 and TRBJ2-1): EPEVTQTPSHQVTQMGQEVILRCVPISNHLYFYWYRQILGQKVEFLVSFYNNEISEKSEIFDDQFSVERPDGSNFTLKIRSTKLEDSAMYFCARPGLAGGRVYNEQFFGPGTRLTVL.

The chain is built from TRBV7-2 and TRBJ2-7, with TRBD2 identical over 8 bases. CDR3 length equals 14 residues. Germline V gene data show CDR1 as SGHTA and CDR2 as FQGNSA. Trimming at V came to 5 bases and at J to 5 bases, leaving 8 bases not matched to a gene. The CDR3 DNA is TGTGCCAGCAGCCCGAGCGGGAGCCTAAACGAGCAGTACTTC. Protein sequence: CASSPSGSLNEQYF.

The rearrangement links TRBV14 to TRBJ2-7, with a tentative D call TRBD2 (7 bases). The CDR3 runs to 19 residues. Trimming cost V 1 base and J 0 bases, with 22 bases left between them. Looked up from germline, CDR1 is SGHDN and CDR2 is FVKESK. Here the CDR3 reads CASSQVLGGPVAGSYEQYF. CDR3 DNA sequence: TGTGCCAGCAGCCAAGTACTAGGGGGACCAGTAGCGGGCTCCTACGAGCAGTACTTC.

This rearrangement joins TRBV7-9 to TRBJ2-1, with 13 bases that match TRBD2. Germline V lookup: CDR1 SEHNR, CDR2 FQNEAQ (reference sequence). V lost 1 base to trimming and J lost 6 bases; unmatched junction nucleotides: 0. The CDR3 is 15 amino acids. The CDR3 DNA is TGTGCCAGCAGCTTAGGACTAGCGGGAGGCAATGAGCAGTTCTTC. This translates into CASSLGLAGGNEQFF.

The rearrangement uses TRBV19 and TRBJ1-4, with D hard to call. Deletions cut 5 bases from V and 1 base from J, with 17 bases between. CDR1 LNHDA and CDR2 SQIVND come from the germline V gene (reference sequence). The CDR3 sequence is 17 residues long. The CDR3 coding sequence is TGTGCCAGTAGTCCACAAGGAGGCGGAGTAACTAATGAAAAACTGTTTTTT. Translated, it gives CASSPQGGGVTNEKLFF.

The chain is built from TRBV19 and TRBJ2-7; a possible D gene is TRBD1 (6 bases). V was pared by 4 bases and J by 3 bases, with 19 bases between. In germline, CDR1 is LNHDA, CDR2 SQIVND (reference sequence). The CDR3 is made up of 16 amino acids. The CDR3 bases are TGTGCCAGTAGTACCCCGTTGGCAGGGGATATCTACGAGCAGTACTTC. Translation gives CASSTPLAGDIYEQYF.

CDR3: CASSSGGQGTDTQYF. For the CDR3, the DNA is TGTGCCAGCAGCTCGGGGGGCCAGGGCACAGATACGCAGTATTTT. This rearrangement joins TRBV2 to TRBJ2-3, with D maybe TRBD2 (7 bases). The CDR3 runs to 15 residues. Trimming removed 6 bases from V and 1 base from J, with 14 bases in between. CDR1 and CDR2 (germline): SNHLY, FYNNEI.

Here the CDR3 reads CASSKRTSGHDTDTQYF. Here the CDR3 DNA reads TGTGCCAGCAGCAAACGGACTAGCGGGCATGACACAGATACGCAGTATTTT. This sequence joins TRBV11-3 and TRBJ2-3, with 11 bases matching TRBD2. The length of the CDR3 is 17 residues. Germline V CDR1 and CDR2: SGHNT, YENEEA. With V trimmed by 5 bases and J by 2 bases, 9 bases remained unmatched.